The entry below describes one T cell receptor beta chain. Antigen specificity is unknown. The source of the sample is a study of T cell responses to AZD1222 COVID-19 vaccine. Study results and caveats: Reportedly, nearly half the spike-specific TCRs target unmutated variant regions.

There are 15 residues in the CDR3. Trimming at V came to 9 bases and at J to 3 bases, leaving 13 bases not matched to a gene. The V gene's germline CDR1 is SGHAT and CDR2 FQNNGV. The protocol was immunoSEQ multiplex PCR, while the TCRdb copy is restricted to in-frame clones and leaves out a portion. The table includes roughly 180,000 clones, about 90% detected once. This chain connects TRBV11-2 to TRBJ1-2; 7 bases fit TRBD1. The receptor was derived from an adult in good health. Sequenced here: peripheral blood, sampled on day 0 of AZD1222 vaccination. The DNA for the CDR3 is TGTGCCAGTATGGTAGGAGGGGGCGATTACTATGGCTACACCTTC. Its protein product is CASMVGGGDYYGYTF.